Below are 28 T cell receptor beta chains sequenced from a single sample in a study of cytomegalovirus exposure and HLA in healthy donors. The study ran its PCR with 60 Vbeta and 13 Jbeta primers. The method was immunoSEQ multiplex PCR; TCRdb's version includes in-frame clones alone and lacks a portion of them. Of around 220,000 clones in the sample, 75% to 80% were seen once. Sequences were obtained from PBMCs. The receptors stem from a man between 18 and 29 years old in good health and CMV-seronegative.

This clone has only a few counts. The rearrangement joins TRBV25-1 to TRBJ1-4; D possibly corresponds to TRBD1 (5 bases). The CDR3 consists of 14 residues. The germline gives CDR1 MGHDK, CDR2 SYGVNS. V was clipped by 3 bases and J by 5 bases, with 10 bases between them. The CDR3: CASSDVQENEKLFF. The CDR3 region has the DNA TGTGCCAGCAGTGACGTACAGGAAAATGAAAAACTGTTTTTT.

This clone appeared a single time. Written as DNA, the CDR3 is TGTGCCAGTATGGCAGGGCTGAACACCGGGGAGCTGTTTTTT. It is translated as CASMAGLNTGELFF. The chain links TRBV19 to TRBJ2-2, with a tentative D call TRBD1 (5 bases). The germline CDR1 and CDR2 sequences are LNHDA and SQIVND (reference sequence). The CDR3 has 14 amino acids. The V and J ends lost 7 bases and 1 base respectively, with 10 bases between them. The full variable domain, completed using reference TRBV19 and TRBJ2-2, is DGGITQSPKYLFRKEGQNVTLSCEQNLNHDAMYWYRQDPGQGLRLIYYSQIVNDFQKGDIAEGYSVSREKKESFPLTVTSAQKNPTAFYLCASMAGLNTGELFFGEGSRLTVL.

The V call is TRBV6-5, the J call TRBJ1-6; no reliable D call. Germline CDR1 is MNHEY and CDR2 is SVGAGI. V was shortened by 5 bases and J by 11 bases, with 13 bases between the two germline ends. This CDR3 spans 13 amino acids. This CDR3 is CASSPSGSAPLHF. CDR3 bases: TGTGCCAGCAGTCCATCGGGGTCGGCACCCCTCCACTTT.

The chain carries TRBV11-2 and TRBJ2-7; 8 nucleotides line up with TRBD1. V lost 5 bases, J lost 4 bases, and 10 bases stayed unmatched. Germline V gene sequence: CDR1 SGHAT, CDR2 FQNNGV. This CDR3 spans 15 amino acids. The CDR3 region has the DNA TGTGCCAGCAGCCCGCCCGGCAGGGGGCTGTACGAGCAGTACTTC. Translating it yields CASSPPGRGLYEQYF. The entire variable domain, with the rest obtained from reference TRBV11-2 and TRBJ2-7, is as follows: EAGVAQSPRYKIIEKRQSVAFWCNPISGHATLYWYQQILGQGPKLLIQFQNNGVVDDSQLPKDRFSAERLKGVDSTLKIQPAKLEDSAVYLCASSPPGRGLYEQYFGPGTRLTVT.

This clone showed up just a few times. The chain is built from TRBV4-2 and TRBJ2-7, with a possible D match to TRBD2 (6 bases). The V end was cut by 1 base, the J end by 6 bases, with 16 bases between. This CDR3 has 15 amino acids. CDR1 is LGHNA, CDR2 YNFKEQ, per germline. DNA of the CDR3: TGTGCCAGCAGCCAAGCCGGATGGGGGGACGCCGAGCAGTACTTC. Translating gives CASSQAGWGDAEQYF.

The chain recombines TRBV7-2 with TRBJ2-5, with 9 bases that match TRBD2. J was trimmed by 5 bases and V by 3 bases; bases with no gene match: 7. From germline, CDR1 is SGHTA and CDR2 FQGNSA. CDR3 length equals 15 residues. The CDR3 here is CASSFNSGSGETQYF. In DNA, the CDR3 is TGTGCCAGCAGCTTCAATAGCGGGAGTGGGGAGACCCAGTACTTC.

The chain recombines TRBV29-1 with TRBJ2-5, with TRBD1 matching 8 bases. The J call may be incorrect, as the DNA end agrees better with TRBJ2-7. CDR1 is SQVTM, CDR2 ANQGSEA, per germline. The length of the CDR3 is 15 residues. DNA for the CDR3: TGCAGCGTTGTGGGGACAGGAGAAGGATCTTACGAGCAGTACTTC. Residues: CSVVGTGEGSYEQYF.

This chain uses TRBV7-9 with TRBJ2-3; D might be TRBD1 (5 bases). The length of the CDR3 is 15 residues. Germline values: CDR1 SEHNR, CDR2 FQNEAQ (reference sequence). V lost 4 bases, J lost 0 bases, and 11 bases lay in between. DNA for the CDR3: TGTGCCAGCAGCTCCCAGGGTTGGAGCACAGATACGCAGTATTTT. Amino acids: CASSSQGWSTDTQYF.

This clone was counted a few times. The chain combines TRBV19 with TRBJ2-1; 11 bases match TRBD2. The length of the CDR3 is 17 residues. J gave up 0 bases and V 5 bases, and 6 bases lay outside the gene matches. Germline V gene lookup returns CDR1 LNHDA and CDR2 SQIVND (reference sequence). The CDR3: CASSYLAGGHSYNEQFF. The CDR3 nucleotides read TGTGCCAGTAGTTACCTAGCGGGGGGCCACTCCTACAATGAGCAGTTCTTC.

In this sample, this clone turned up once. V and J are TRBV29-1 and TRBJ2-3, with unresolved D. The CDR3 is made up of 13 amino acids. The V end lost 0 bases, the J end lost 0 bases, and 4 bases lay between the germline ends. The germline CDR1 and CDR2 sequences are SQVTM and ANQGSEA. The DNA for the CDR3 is TGCAGCGTTGAAGAGACTAGCACAGATACGCAGTATTTT. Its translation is CSVEETSTDTQYF.

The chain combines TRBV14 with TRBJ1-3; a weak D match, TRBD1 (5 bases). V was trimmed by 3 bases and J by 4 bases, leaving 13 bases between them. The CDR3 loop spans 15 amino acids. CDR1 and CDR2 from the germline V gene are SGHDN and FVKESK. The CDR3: CASSQAGGRGNTIYF. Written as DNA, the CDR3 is TGTGCCAGCAGCCAGGCTGGGGGGAGAGGAAACACCATATATTTT.

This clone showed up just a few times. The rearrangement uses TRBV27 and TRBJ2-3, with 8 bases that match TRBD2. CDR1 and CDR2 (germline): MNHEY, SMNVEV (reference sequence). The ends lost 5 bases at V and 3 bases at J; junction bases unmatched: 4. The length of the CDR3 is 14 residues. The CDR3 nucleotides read TGTGCCAGCAGTCCGGGGACTAGGACAGATACGCAGTATTTT. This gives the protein CASSPGTRTDTQYF.

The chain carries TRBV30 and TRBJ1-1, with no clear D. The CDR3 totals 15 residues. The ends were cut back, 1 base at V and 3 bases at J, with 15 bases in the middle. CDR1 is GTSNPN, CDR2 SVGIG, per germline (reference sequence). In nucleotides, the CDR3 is TGTGCCTGGAGTGGAGGAGGCAGGTGGGACACTGAAGCTTTCTTT. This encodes CAWSGGGRWDTEAFF.

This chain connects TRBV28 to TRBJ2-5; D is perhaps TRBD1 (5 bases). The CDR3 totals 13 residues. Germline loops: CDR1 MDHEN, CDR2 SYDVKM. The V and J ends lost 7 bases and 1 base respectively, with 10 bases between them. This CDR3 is CASTGDSQETQYF. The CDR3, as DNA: TGTGCCAGCACCGGAGACAGCCAAGAGACCCAGTACTTC. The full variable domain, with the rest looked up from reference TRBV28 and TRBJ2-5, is DVKVTQSSRYLVKRTGEKVFLECVQDMDHENMFWYRQDPGLGLRLIYFSYDVKMKEKGDIPEGYSVSREKKERFSLILESASTNQTSMYLCASTGDSQETQYFGPGTRLLVL.

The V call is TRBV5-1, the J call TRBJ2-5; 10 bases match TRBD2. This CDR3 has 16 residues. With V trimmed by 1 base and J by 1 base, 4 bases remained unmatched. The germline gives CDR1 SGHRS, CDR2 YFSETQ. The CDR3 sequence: CASSLRLAGAQETQYF. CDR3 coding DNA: TGCGCCAGCAGCTTGAGGCTAGCGGGGGCCCAAGAGACCCAGTACTTC.

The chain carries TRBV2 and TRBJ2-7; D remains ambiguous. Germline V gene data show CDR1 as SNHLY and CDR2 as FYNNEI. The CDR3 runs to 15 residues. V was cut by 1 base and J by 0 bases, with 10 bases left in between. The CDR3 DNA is TGTGCCAGCAGTGAAGGGCAGGCGATCTCCTACGAGCAGTACTTC. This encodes CASSEGQAISYEQYF.

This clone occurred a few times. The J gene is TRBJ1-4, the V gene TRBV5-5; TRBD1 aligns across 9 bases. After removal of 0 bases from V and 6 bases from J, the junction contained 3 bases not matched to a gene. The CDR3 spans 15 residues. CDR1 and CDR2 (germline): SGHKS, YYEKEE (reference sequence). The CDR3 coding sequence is TGTGCCAGCAGCTTGGTCACAGGGGGCGATGAAAAACTGTTTTTT. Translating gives CASSLVTGGDEKLFF. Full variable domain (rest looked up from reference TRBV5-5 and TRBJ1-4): DAGVTQSPTHLIKTRGQQVTLRCSPISGHKSVSWYQQVLGQGPQFIFQYYEKEERGRGNFPDRFSARQFPNYSSELNVNALLLGDSALYLCASSLVTGGDEKLFFGSGTQLSVL.

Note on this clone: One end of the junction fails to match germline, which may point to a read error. The CDR3 nucleotides are TGTTCCAGCAGCTTAGAGTCAACGGGACAGCCAACCTACGAGCAGTACTTC. Residues: CSSSLESTGQPTYEQYF. This chain joins TRBV7-9 and TRBJ2-7; TRBD1 matches 7 bases. This CDR3 spans 17 amino acids. CDR1 SEHNR and CDR2 FQNEAQ come from the germline V gene (reference sequence).

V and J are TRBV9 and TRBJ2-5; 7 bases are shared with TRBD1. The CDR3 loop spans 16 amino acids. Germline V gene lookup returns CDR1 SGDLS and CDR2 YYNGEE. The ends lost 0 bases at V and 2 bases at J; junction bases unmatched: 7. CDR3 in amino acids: CASSVGGRGLQETQYF. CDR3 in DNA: TGTGCCAGCAGCGTAGGGGGCAGGGGGTTACAAGAGACCCAGTACTTC.

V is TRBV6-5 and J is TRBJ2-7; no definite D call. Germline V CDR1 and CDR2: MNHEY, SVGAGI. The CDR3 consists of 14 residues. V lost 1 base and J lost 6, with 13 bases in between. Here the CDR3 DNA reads TGTGCCAGCAGTTACTTGGCAGGCCAGATCGAGCAGTACTTC. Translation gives CASSYLAGQIEQYF.

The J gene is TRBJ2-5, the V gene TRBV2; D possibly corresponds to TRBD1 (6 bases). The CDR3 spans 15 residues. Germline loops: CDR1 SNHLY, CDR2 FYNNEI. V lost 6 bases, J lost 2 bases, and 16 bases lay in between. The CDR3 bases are TGTGCCAGCAGAGCTGGACAGTTGGGACAAGAGACCCAGTACTTC. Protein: CASRAGQLGQETQYF.

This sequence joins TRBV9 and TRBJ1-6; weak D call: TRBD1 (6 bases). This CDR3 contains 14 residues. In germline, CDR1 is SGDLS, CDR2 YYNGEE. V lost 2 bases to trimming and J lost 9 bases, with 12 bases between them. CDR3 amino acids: CASSVQGTGSPLHF. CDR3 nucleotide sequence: TGTGCCAGCAGCGTCCAGGGGACGGGTTCACCCCTCCACTTT.

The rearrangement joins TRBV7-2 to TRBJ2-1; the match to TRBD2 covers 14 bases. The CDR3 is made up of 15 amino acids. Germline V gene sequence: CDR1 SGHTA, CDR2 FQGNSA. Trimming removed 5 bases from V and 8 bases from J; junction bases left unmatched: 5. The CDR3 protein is CASSARLAGGHEQFF. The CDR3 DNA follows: TGTGCCAGCAGCGCCCGACTAGCGGGGGGGCATGAGCAGTTCTTC.

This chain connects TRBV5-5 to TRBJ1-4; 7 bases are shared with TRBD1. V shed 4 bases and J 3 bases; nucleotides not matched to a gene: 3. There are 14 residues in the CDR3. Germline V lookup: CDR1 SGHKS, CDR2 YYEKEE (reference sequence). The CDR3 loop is CASSPGQSNEKLFF. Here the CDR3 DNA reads TGTGCCAGCAGCCCGGGACAGTCTAATGAAAAACTGTTTTTT.

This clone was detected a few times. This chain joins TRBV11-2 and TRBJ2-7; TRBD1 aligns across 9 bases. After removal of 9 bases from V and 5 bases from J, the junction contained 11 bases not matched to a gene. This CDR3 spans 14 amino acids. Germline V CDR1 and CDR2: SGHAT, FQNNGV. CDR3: CASRGGTGRHEQYF. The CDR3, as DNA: TGTGCCAGTAGAGGCGGGACAGGGCGGCACGAGCAGTACTTC.

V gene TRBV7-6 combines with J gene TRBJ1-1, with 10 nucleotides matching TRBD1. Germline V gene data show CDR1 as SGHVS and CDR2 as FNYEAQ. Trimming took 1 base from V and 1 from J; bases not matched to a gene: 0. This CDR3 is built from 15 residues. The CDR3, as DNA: TGTGCCAGCAGCTTAGGACAGGGGGCGAACACTGAAGCTTTCTTT. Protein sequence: CASSLGQGANTEAFF.

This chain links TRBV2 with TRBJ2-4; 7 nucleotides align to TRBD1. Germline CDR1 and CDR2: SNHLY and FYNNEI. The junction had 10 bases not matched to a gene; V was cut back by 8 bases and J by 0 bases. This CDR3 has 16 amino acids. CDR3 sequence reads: CASGQWDSRAKNIQYF. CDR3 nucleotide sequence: TGTGCCAGCGGACAATGGGACAGTCGAGCCAAAAACATTCAGTACTTC.

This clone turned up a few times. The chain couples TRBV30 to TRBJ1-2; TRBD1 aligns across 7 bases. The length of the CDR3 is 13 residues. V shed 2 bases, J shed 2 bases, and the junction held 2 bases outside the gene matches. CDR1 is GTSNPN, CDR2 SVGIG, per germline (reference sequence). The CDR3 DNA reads TGTGCCTGGAGTAGGGGGCTCAACTATGGCTACACCTTC. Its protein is CAWSRGLNYGYTF.